One T cell receptor beta chain is described in this entry. Its specific antigen is unknown. No base quality values were provided; no much bigger clone lies one nucleotide off. The CDR3 covers 18 residues, taking in both the cysteine and the phenylalanine. The kept DNA is CDR3 alone, 54 bases in frame from the first base. V loses 3 bases of germline sequence and J loses 0 bases, and the interval between the two ends is 20 bases. The germline V gene specifies SGHVS as CDR1 and FQNEAQ as CDR2. The sample comes from a study of CD8 T cells in Susac syndrome (dated by TCRdb to about 2019). Looking at the study overall: Whether CD8+ T cell activation and differentiation in Susac syndrome was antigen driven was tested using repertoire sequencing.

Paper-wide results and their limitations: The number of individuals in the TCR sequencing and HLA analysis was acknowledged as relatively small.

RNA was extracted using the RNeasy kit, and about 0.5 to 1 ug of the RNA was reverse transcribed with random hexamers. TCR beta CDR3 regions were amplified with the immunoSEQ multiplex PCR assay covering 54 Vbeta and 13 Jbeta segments. To correct PCR amplification bias, a synthetic template baseline was used for both primer optimization and computational correction. In the paper's pipeline: Only productive sequences were kept, with reads annotated to V, D and J genes according to IMGT and analyzed in immunoSEQ Analyzer. To calculate clonality, Shannon entropy was normalized by log2 of the number of productive unique sequences and then subtracted from one. Public and private clones were assessed among the 100 most prevalent clones of each patient and control. Clones were defined as Susac-specific if absent from the healthy and MS cohorts, from 1052 published viral clones and from other ImmuneACCESS disease sequences. TCRdb reprocessed the public reads (quality trimming at Q25 with fastp, clone calling with MiXCR) and kept in-frame beta chains. Identical CDR3 proteins give one entry, which carries the most common genes and DNA. For this entry, the V and J calls and clone size follow TCRdb and not the study's own pipeline. This sample comprises more than 200,000 distinct CDR3 sequences, 90% to 95% of them detected only once. The ten most abundant clones make up approximately 0.07% of the sample.

High-throughput TCR beta sequencing profiled peripheral blood CD8+ and CD4+ T cells from healthy donors, Susac syndrome patients and multiple sclerosis patients. The multiple sclerosis controls were treatment-naive patients who had stable or active relapsing-remitting disease and met the revised McDonald criteria. Bulk CD8+ and CD4+ T cells were purified by magnetic negative isolation, whereas CD8+ TEMRA cells were enriched by FACS. Blood was drawn into EDTA tubes, processed within 24 hours, and PBMCs were isolated by density gradient centrifugation. PBMCs destined for TCR sequencing were cryopreserved in liquid nitrogen and later thawed in a 37 °C water bath. The sorted or isolated CD4+, CD8+ and CD8+ TEMRA cells had a purity of 90% or higher.

This receptor chain uses TRBV7-8 and TRBJ1-1; the D gene identity is not certain. The receptor comes from a human donor with multiple sclerosis. Sequenced material: CD4+ T cells from PBMCs. The DNA is TGTGCCAGCAGCTTGTCAAGCGGCGGGTCGGTGTTGAACACTGAAGCTTTCTTT. It encodes CASSLSSGGSVLNTEAFF.